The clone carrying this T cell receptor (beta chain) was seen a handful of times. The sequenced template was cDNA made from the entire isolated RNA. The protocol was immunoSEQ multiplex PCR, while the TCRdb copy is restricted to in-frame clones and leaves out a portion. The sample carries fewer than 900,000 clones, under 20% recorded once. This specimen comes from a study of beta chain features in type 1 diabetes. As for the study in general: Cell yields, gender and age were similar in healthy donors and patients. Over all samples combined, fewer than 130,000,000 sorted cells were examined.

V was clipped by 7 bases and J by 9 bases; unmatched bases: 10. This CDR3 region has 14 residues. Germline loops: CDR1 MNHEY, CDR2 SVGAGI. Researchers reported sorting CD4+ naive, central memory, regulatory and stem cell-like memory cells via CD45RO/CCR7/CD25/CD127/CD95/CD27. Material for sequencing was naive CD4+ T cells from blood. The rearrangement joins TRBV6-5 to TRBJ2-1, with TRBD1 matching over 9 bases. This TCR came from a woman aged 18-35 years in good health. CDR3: CASNGGQGRTEQFF. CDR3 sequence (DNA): TGTGCCAGCAACGGGGGACAGGGCAGGACTGAGCAGTTCTTC.